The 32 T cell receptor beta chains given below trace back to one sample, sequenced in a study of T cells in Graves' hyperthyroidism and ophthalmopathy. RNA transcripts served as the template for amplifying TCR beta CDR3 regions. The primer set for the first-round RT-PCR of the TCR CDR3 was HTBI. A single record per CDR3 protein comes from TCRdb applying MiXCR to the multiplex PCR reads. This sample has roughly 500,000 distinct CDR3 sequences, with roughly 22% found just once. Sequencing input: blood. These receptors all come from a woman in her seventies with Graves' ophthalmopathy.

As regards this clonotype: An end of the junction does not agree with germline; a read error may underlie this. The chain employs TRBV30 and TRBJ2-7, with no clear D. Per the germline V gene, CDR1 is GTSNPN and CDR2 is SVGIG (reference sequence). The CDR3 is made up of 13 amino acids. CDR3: CAWGVNVPYEQHF. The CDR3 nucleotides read TGTGCCTGGGGGGTTAACGTTCCCTACGAGCAGCACTTC.

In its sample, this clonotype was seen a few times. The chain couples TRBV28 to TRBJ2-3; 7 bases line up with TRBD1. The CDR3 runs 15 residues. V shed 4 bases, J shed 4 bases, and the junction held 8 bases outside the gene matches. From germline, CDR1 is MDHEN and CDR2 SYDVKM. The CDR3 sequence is CASSYRGRASDTQYF. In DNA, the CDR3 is TGTGCCAGCAGTTACAGGGGAAGAGCATCAGATACGCAGTATTTT.

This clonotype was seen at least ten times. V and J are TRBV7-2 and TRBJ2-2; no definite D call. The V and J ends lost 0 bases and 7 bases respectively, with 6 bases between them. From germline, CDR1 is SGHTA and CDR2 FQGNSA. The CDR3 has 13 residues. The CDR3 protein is CASSLAWGGELFF. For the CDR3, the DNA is TGTGCCAGCAGCTTAGCGTGGGGCGGGGAGCTGTTTTTT. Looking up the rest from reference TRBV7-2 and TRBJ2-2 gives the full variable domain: GAGVSQSPSNKVTEKGKDVELRCDPISGHTALYWYRQSLGQGLEFLIYFQGNSAPDKSGLPSDRFSAERTGGSVSTLTIQRTQQEDSAVYLCASSLAWGGELFFGEGSRLTVL.

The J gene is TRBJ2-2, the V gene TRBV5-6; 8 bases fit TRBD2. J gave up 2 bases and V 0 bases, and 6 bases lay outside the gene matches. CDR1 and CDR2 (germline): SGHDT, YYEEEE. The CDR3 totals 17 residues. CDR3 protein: CASSLGSGTRNTGELFF. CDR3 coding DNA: TGTGCCAGCAGCTTGGGGTCCGGGACTAGAAACACCGGGGAGCTGTTTTTT.

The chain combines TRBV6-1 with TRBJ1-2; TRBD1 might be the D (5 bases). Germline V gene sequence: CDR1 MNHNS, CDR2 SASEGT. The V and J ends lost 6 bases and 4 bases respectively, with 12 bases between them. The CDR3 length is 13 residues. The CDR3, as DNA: TGTGCCAGCAGCGACAGAGTAGGCTATGGCTACACCTTC. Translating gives CASSDRVGYGYTF.

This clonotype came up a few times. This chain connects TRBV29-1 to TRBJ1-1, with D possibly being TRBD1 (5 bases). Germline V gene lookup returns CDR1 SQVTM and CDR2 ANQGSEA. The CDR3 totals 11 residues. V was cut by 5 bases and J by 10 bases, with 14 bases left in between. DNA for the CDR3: TGCAGCGTTCCAAGGCGCGACAGAGCTTTCTTT. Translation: CSVPRRDRAFF. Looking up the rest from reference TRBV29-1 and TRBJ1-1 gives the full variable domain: SAVISQKPSRDICQRGTSLTIQCQVDSQVTMMFWYRQQPGQSLTLIATANQGSEATYESGFVIDKFPISRPNLTFSTLTVSNMSPEDSSIYLCSVPRRDRAFFGQGTRLTVV.

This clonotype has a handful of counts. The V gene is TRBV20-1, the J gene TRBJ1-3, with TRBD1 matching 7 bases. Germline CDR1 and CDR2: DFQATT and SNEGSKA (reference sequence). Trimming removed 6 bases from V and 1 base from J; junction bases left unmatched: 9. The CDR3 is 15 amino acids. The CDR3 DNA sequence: TGCAGTGCGAACGAGATGACAGGGTCTGGAAACACCATATATTTT. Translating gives CSANEMTGSGNTIYF.

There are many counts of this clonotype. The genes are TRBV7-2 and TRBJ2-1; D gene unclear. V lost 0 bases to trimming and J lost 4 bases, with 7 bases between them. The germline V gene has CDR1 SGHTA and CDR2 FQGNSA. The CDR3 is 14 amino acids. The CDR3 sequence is CASSLASSYNEQFF. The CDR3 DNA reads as TGTGCCAGCAGCTTAGCCTCCTCTTACAATGAGCAGTTCTTC.

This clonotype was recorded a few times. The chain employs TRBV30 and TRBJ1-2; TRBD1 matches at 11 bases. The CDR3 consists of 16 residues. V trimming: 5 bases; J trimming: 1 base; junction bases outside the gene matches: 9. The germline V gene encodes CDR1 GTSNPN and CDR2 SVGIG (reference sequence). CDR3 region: CAWAGTGGSLNYGYTF. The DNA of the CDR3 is TGTGCCTGGGCCGGGACAGGGGGTTCTCTTAACTATGGCTACACCTTC. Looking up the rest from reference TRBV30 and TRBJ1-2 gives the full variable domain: SQTIHQWPATLVQPVGSPLSLECTVEGTSNPNLYWYRQAAGRGLQLLFYSVGIGQISSEVPQNLSASRPQDRQFILSSKKLLLSDSGFYLCAWAGTGGSLNYGYTFGSGTRLTVV.

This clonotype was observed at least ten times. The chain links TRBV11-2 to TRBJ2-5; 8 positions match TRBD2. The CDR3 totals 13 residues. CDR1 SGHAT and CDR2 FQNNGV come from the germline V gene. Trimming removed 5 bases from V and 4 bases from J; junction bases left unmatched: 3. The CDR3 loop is CASSPGGVETQYF. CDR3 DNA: TGTGCCAGCAGCCCGGGAGGGGTAGAGACCCAGTACTTC.

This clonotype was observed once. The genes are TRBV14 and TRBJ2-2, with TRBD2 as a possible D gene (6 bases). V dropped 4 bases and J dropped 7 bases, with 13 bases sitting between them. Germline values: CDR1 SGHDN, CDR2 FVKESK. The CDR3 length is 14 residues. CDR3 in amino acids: CASSPYRGIGELFF. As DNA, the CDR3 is TGTGCCAGCAGCCCCTACCGGGGGATCGGGGAGCTGTTTTTT.

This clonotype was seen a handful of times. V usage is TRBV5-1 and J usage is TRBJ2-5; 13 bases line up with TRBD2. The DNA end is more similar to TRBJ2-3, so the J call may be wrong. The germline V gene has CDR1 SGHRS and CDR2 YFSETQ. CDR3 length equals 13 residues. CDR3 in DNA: TGCGCCAGCAGCACTAGCGGGAGGGAAACGCAGTATTTT. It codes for CASSTSGRETQYF.

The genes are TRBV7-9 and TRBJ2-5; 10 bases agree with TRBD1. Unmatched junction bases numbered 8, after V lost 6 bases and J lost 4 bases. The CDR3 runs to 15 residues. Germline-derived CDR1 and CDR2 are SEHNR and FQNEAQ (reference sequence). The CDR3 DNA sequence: TGTGCCAGCAGAAGAGGCCGGACAGGGGGAGAGACCCAGTACTTC. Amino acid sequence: CASRRGRTGGETQYF. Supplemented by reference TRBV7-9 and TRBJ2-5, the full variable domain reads DTGVSQNPRHKITKRGQNVTFRCDPISEHNRLYWYRQTLGQGPEFLTYFQNEAQLEKSRLLSDRFSAERPKGSFSTLEIQRTEQGDSAMYLCASRRGRTGGETQYFGPGTRLLVL.

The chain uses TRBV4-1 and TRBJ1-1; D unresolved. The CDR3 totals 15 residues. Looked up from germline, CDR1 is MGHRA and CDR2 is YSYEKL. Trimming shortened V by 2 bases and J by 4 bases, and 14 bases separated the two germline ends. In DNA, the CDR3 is TGCGCCAGCAGCCAACAGGCTATAGGAACCACTGAAGCTTTCTTT. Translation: CASSQQAIGTTEAFF.

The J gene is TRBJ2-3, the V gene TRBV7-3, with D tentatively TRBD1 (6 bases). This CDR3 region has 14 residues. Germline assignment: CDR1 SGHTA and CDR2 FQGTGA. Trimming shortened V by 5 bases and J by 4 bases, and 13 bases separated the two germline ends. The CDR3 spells CASSPSSGADTQYF. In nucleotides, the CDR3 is TGTGCCAGCAGCCCCTCTTCAGGGGCAGATACGCAGTATTTT.

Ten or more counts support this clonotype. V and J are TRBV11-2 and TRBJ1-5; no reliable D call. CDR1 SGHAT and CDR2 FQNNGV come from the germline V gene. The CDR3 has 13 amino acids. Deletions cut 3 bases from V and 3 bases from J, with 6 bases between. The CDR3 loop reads CASSFSFNQPQHF. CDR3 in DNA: TGTGCCAGCAGCTTCAGTTTCAATCAGCCCCAGCATTTT. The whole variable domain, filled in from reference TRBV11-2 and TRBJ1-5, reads EAGVAQSPRYKIIEKRQSVAFWCNPISGHATLYWYQQILGQGPKLLIQFQNNGVVDDSQLPKDRFSAERLKGVDSTLKIQPAKLEDSAVYLCASSFSFNQPQHFGDGTRLSIL.

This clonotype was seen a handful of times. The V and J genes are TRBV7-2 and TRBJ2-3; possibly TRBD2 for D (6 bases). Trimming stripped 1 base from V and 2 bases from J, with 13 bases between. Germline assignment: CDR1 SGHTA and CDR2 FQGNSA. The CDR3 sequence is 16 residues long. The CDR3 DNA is TGTGCCAGCAGCTTAGAACTAGCCCGTTCCACAGATACGCAGTATTTT. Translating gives CASSLELARSTDTQYF.

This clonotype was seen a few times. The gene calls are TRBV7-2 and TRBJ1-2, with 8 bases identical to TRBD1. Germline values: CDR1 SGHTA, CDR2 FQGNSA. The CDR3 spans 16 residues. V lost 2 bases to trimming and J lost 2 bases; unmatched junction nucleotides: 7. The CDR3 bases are TGTGCCAGCAGCTTATCGGTAGGGGACAGGAACTATGGCTACACCTTC. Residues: CASSLSVGDRNYGYTF.

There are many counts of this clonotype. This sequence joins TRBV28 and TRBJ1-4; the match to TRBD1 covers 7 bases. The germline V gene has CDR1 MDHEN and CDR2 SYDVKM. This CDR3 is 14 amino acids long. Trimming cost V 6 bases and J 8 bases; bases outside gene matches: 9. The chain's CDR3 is CASSLRTGSEKLFF. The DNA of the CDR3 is TGTGCCAGCAGCTTGCGGACAGGCAGCGAAAAACTGTTTTTT.

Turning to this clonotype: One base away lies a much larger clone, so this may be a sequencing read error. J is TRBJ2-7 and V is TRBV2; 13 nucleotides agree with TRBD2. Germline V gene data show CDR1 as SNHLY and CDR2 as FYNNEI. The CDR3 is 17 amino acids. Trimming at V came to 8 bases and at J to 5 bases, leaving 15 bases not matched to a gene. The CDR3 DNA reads TGTGCCAGCTGTATGGCAGGACTAGCGGGAGCAGGGGACGAGCAGTACTTC. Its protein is CASCMAGLAGAGDEQYF. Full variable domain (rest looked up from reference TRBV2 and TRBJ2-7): EPEVTQTPSHQVTQMGQEVILRCVPISNHLYFYWYRQILGQKVEFLVSFYNNEISEKSEIFDDQFSVERPDGSNFTLKIRSTKLEDSAMYFCASCMAGLAGAGDEQYFGPGTRLTVT.

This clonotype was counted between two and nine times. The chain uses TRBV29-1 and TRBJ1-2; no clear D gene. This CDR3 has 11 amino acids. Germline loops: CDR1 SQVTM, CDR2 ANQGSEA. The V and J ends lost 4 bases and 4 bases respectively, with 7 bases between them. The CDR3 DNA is TGCAGCGTTGTAATTAGCTATGGCTACACCTTC. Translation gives CSVVISYGYTF.

The CDR3 region is CASSSGTGRNTIYF. Written as DNA, the CDR3 is TGTGCCAGCAGCTCCGGGACAGGACGAAACACCATATATTTT. V gene TRBV3-1 combines with J gene TRBJ1-3; 8 nucleotides align to TRBD1. The ends lost 5 bases at V and 5 bases at J; junction bases unmatched: 5. Per germline, CDR1 LGHDT and CDR2 YNNKEL (reference sequence). This CDR3 spans 14 amino acids.

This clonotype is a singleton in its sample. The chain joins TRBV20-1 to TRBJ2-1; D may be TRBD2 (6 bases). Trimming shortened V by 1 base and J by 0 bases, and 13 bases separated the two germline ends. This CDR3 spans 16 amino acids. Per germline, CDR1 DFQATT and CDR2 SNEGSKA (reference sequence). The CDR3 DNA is TGCAGTGCTAGAGTCCCGAAGCGGGCCTCCTACAATGAGCAGTTCTTC. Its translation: CSARVPKRASYNEQFF.

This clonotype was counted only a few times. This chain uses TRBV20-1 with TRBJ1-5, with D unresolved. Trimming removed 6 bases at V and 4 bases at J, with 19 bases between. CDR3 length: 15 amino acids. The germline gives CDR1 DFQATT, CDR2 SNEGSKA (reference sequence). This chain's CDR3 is CSAPVGSLVNQPQHF. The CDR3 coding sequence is TGCAGTGCACCGGTCGGGTCCTTGGTTAATCAGCCCCAGCATTTT.

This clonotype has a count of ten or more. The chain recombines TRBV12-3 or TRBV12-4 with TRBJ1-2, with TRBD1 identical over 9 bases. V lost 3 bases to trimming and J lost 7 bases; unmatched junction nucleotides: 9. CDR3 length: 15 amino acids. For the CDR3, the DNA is TGTGCCAGCAGTTTCGCCGGGACAGGGTCTGGTGGCTACACCTTC. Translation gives CASSFAGTGSGGYTF.

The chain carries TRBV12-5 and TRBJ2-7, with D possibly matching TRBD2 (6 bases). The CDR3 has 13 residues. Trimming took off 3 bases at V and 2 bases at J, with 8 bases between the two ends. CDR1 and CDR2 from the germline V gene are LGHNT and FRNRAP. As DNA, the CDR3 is TGTGCTAGTGGTTTAGGCGGGGCCTACGAGCAGTACTTC. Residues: CASGLGGAYEQYF.

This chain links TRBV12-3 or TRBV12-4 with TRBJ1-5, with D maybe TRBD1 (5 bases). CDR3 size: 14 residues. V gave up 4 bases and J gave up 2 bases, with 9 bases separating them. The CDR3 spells CASSWGVGNQPQHF. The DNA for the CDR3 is TGTGCCAGCAGTTGGGGGGTGGGCAATCAGCCCCAGCATTTT.

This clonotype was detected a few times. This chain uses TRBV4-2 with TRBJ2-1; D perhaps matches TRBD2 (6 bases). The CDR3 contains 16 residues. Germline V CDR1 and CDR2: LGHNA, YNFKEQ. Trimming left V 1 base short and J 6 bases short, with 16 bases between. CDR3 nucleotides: TGTGCCAGCAGCCAAGGCACGCGGGGAGTCTTCAATGAGCAGTTCTTC. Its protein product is CASSQGTRGVFNEQFF.

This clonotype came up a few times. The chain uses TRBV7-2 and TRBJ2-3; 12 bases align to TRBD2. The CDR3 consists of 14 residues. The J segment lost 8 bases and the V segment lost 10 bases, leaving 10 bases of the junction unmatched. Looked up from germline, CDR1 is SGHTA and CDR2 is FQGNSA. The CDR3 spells CATVKTSGSFTQYF. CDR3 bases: TGTGCCACCGTAAAGACTAGCGGGAGTTTTACGCAGTATTTT.

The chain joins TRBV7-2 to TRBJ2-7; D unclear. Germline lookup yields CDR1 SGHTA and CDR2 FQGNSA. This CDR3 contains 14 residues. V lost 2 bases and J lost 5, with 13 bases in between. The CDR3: CASSLRHSIHEQYF. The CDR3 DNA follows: TGTGCCAGCAGCTTAAGACACTCTATTCACGAGCAGTACTTC.

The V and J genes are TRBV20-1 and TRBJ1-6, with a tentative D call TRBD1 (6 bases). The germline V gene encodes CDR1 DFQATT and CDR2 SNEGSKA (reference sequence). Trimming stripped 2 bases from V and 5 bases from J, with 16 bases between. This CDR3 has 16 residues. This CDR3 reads CSARTLGEGDNSPLHF. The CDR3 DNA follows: TGCAGTGCTAGAACCTTAGGTGAGGGGGATAATTCACCCCTCCACTTT.

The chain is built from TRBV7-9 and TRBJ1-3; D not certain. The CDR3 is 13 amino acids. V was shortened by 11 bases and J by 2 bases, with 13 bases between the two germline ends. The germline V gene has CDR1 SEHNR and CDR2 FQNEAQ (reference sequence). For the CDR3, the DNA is TGTGCCTACCCTTCGGGGACTGGAAACACCATATATTTT. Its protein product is CAYPSGTGNTIYF.